This T cell receptor beta chain is drawn from a study of T cell responses to AZD1222 COVID-19 vaccine. Produced via immunoSEQ multiplex PCR; TCRdb's table is partial and in-frame only. This sample has 170,000 or so clones, with 85% to 95% found just once. This CDR3 is built from 13 residues. Per germline, CDR1 MNHEY and CDR2 SMNVEV (reference sequence). The trim removed 7 bases at V and 8 bases at J, leaving 7 bases unmatched. The receptor's source is an adult who received the MenACWY meningococcal vaccine as a control. This sample comprised peripheral blood, obtained 28 days after the second dose of the MenACWY control vaccine. The chain joins TRBV27 to TRBJ1-2; 10 bases align to TRBD1. CDR3 amino acids: CASMTGTGDGYTF. CDR3 bases: TGTGCCAGCATGACCGGGACAGGGGACGGCTACACCTTC.